This T cell receptor beta chain was sequenced during a study of T-cell memory formation after mild COVID-19. TCRdb processed the 5' RACE reads anew with MiXCR; each CDR3 protein has one entry. In the table there are 240,000 or so distinct CDR3 sequences, over 9% of which are singletons. This TCR derives from a man aged 18 to 30 who had mild COVID-19 (a few samples of this study predate the infection). Cell type and time point are not known. The sample comprised PBMCs or a T cell subset sorted from them (not recorded which).

CDR3 sequence reads: CATSDSGDPTSRPDTQYF. The CDR3 region has the DNA TGTGCCACCAGTGATTCCGGGGATCCGACTAGTCGACCAGATACGCAGTATTTT. This chain links TRBV24-1 with TRBJ2-3; TRBD2 might be the D (6 bases). V was cut by 2 bases and J by 4 bases, with 21 bases left in between. CDR1 and CDR2 from the germline V gene are KGHDR and SFDVKD. This CDR3 contains 18 residues.